This TCR beta chain was retrieved from a study of cytomegalovirus exposure and HLA in healthy donors. The CDR3 consists of 17 residues. J gave up 8 bases and V 1 base, and 7 bases lay outside the gene matches. From germline, CDR1 is SNHLY and CDR2 FYNNEI. In the case of this clone: The antigen is not known.

The PCR ran on 60 Vbeta and 13 Jbeta primers. Libraries were prepared by immunoSEQ multiplex PCR; TCRdb keeps only in-frame clonotypes and omits some of them. This table holds approximately 160,000 clones, approximately 77% found once. Whole-study results and caveats: There were several of the most significant clusters that appeared linked to common viral pathogens in a later analysis. An Asian-associated ancestry cluster reportedly showed fewer N-insertions than the approximately 630-donor mean in a later analysis. Investigators reported more than 150 TCR beta chains as tied to cytomegalovirus. Most of the CMV-associated TCR beta chains (in a later analysis) appeared to be HLA-restricted.

Sequenced: PBMCs. The clonotype originates from a man between 18 and 29 years old in good health and CMV-seronegative. The chain carries TRBV2 and TRBJ2-1; 14 bases align to TRBD2. CDR3 DNA sequence: TGTGCCAGCAGTGAAGTGGGACTAGCGGGAGTGGTGGATGAGCAGTTCTTC. This gives the protein CASSEVGLAGVVDEQFF.